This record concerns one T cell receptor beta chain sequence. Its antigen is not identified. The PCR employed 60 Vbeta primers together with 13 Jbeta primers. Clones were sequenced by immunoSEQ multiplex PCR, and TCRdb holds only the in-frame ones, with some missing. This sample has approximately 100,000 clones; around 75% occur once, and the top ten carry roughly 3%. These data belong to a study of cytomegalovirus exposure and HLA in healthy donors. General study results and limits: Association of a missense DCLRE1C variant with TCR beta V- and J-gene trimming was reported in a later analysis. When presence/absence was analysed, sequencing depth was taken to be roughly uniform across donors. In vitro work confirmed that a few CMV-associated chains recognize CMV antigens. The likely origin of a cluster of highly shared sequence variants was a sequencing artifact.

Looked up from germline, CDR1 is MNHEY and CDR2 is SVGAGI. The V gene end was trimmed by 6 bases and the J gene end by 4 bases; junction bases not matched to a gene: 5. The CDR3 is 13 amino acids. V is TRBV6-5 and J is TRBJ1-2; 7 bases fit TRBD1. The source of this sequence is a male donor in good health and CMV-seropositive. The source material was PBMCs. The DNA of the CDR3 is TGTGCCAGCAGCCCGGGACAGACCTATGGCTACACCTTC. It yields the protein CASSPGQTYGYTF.